This T cell receptor (beta chain) derives from a study of blood T cell repertoires in COVID-19. Looking at the study overall: Samples came from the United States, Italy and Spain, spanning acute and convalescent COVID-19. In each case, the material was cDNA or gDNA derived from T cells, B-cell-depleted T cells, or PBMCs.

The CDR3 loop spans 13 amino acids. Between the trimmed V and J ends, which lost 7 bases and 5 bases, there was a span of 11 bases. In the study's own analysis: Amplification of reference gene primers was used by the study to estimate nucleated cell counts. Profiled with immunoSEQ multiplex PCR; TCRdb holds only in-frame clones, not every one. Clone size and the V and J calls come from that table; the DNA yielded D and trimming. The sample lists under 90,000 clones, nearly 90% seen once, with around 2.8% in the top ten. The sequenced sample was peripheral blood. V and J are TRBV12-3 or TRBV12-4 and TRBJ2-2; perhaps TRBD2 as D (6 bases). The TCR originated in a man aged 65-85 years with active or convalescent COVID-19. The DNA of the CDR3 is TGTGCCAGCAAAGGGACTCCGACCGGGGAGCTGTTTTTT. Residues: CASKGTPTGELFF.